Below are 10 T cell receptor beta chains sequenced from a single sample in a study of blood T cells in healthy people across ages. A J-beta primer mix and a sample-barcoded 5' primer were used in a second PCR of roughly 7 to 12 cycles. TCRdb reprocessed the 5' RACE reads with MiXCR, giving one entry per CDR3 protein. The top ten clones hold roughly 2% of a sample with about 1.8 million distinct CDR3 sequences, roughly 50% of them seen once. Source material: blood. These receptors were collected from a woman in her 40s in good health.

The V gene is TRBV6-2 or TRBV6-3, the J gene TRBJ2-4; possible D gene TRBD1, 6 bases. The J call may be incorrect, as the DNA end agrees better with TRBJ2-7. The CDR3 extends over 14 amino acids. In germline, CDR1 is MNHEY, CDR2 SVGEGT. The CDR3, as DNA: TGTGCCAGCAGCCCTCCCTCACAGGGTTACGAGCAGTACTTC. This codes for CASSPPSQGYEQYF.

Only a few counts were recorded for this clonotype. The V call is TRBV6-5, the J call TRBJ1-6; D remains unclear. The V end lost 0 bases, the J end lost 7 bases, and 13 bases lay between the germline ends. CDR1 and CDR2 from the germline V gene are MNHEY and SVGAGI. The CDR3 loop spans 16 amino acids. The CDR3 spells CASSYSMLSANSPLHF. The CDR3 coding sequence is TGTGCCAGCAGTTACTCGATGCTGTCCGCGAATTCACCCCTCCACTTT.

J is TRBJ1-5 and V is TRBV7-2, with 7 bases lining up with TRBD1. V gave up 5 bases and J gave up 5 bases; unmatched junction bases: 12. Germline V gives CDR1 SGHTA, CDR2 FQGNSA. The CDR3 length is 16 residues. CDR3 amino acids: CASSPASDRVDQPQHF. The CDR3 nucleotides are TGTGCCAGCAGCCCAGCCTCCGACAGGGTGGATCAGCCCCAGCATTTT. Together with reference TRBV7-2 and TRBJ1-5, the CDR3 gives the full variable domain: GAGVSQSPSNKVTEKGKDVELRCDPISGHTALYWYRQSLGQGLEFLIYFQGNSAPDKSGLPSDRFSAERTGGSVSTLTIQRTQQEDSAVYLCASSPASDRVDQPQHFGDGTRLSIL.

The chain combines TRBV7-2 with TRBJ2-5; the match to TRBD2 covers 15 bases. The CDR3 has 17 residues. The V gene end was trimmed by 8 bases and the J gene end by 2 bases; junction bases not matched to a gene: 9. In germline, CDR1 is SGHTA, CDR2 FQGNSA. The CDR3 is CASGIAGLAGGQETQYF. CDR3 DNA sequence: TGTGCCAGCGGCATCGCGGGACTAGCGGGGGGACAAGAGACCCAGTACTTC.

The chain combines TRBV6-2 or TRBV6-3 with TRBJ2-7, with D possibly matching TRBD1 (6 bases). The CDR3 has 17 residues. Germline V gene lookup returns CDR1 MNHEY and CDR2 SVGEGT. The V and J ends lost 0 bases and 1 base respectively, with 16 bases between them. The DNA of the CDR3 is TGTGCCAGCAGTTACTCTCTCCAGGGGAGTCAGTCCTACGAGCAGTACTTC. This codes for CASSYSLQGSQSYEQYF.

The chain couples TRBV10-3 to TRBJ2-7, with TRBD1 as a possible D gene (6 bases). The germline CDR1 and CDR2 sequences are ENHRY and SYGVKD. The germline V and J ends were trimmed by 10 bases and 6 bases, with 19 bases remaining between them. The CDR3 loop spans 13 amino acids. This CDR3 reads CATRQDSFCEQYF. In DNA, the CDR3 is TGTGCCACCCGACAGGATTCATTCTGCGAGCAGTACTTC.

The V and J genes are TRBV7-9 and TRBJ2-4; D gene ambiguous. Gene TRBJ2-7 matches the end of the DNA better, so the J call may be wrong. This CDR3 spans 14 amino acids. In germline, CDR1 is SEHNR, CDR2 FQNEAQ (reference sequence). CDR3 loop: CASSLEGKSYEQYF. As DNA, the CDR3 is TGTGCCAGCAGCTTAGAAGGGAAATCCTACGAGCAGTACTTC.

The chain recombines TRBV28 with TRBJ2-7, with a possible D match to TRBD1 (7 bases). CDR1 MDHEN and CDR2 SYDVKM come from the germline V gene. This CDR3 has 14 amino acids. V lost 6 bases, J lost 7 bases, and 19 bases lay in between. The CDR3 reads CASSRGRRGREQYF. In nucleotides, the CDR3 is TGTGCCAGCAGCCGCGGTCGGAGGGGGCGAGAGCAGTACTTC. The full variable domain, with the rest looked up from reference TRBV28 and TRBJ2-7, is DVKVTQSSRYLVKRTGEKVFLECVQDMDHENMFWYRQDPGLGLRLIYFSYDVKMKEKGDIPEGYSVSREKKERFSLILESASTNQTSMYLCASSRGRRGREQYFGPGTRLTVT.

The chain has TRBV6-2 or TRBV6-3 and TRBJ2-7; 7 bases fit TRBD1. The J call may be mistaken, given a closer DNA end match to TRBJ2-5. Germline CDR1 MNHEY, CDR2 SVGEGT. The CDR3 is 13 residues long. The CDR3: CASSDRARRTQYF. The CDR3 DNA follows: TGTGCCAGCAGTGACAGGGCACGCCGGACCCAGTACTTC.

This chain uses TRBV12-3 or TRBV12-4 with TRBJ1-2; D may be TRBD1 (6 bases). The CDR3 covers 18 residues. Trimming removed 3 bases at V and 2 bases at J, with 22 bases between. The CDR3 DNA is TGTGCCAGCAGTTTTCTATTCGCCGACAGGAGCTCGAACTATGGCTACACCTTC. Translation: CASSFLFADRSSNYGYTF.